The 23 T cell receptor beta chains below were found in one sample sequenced in a study of blood T cell repertoires in COVID-19. Profiling relied on immunoSEQ multiplex PCR, and the TCRdb table lists in-frame clones only, not all of them. This table holds fewer than 250,000 clones, under 85% found once. The sequenced sample was PBMCs or T cells enriched from blood (not recorded which). These receptors originate from a man in his 60s who had recovered from COVID-19.

The V gene is TRBV5-1, the J gene TRBJ1-2; D possibly corresponds to TRBD1 (5 bases). From germline, CDR1 is SGHRS and CDR2 YFSETQ. The CDR3 extends over 15 amino acids. Trimming took off 0 bases at V and 3 bases at J, with 12 bases between the two ends. The CDR3 DNA reads TGCGCCAGCAGCTTGGCCCCTGGACAAGACTATGGCTACACCTTC. Protein: CASSLAPGQDYGYTF.

The chain links TRBV7-6 to TRBJ2-1, with D possibly TRBD2 on 7 matching bases. The CDR3 runs to 17 residues. Trimming pared 3 bases from V and 7 bases from J, leaving 22 bases between. Looked up from germline, CDR1 is SGHVS and CDR2 is FNYEAQ. The chain's CDR3 is CASSFGGRGASLNEQFF. The CDR3, as DNA: TGTGCCAGCAGCTTTGGGGGTCGGGGGGCGAGTTTGAATGAGCAGTTCTTC.

This chain uses TRBV19 with TRBJ1-2; tentatively, D is TRBD1 (5 bases). CDR3 length: 16 amino acids. The germline V and J ends were trimmed by 3 bases and 8 bases, with 22 bases remaining between them. Germline V gene lookup returns CDR1 LNHDA and CDR2 SQIVND (reference sequence). This CDR3 is CASSIVGATRKEGYTF. The CDR3 DNA follows: TGTGCCAGTAGTATTGTTGGGGCGACGAGAAAAGAAGGCTACACCTTC.

The genes are TRBV19 and TRBJ2-7; a possible D gene is TRBD1 (6 bases). This CDR3 contains 13 residues. The V end lost 7 bases, the J end lost 4 bases, and 14 bases lay between the germline ends. Per the germline V gene, CDR1 is LNHDA and CDR2 is SQIVND (reference sequence). CDR3 region: CASTPEGGYEQYF. In nucleotides, the CDR3 is TGTGCCAGTACTCCAGAAGGGGGTTACGAGCAGTACTTC.

This clone was picked up a small number of times. The genes are TRBV6-2 or TRBV6-3 and TRBJ1-4; D perhaps matches TRBD1 (5 bases). CDR3 size: 14 residues. Looked up from germline, CDR1 is MNHEY and CDR2 is SVGEGT. Trimming left V 6 bases short and J 14 bases short, with 22 bases between. The CDR3 coding sequence is TGTGCCAGCAGCCCCGGGCAGGGACTGAAGAGGCTGTTTTTT. It translates to CASSPGQGLKRLFF.

The genes are TRBV5-1 and TRBJ1-6, with 8 bases that match TRBD1. Germline trimming cut 0 bases from V and 9 bases from J; bases unmatched to any gene: 5. Per germline, CDR1 SGHRS and CDR2 YFSETQ. CDR3 length: 15 residues. The CDR3 here is CASSLAQDRVSPLHF. In nucleotides, the CDR3 is TGCGCCAGCAGCTTGGCTCAGGACAGGGTTTCACCCCTCCACTTT. Together with reference TRBV5-1 and TRBJ1-6, the CDR3 gives the full variable domain: KAGVTQTPRYLIKTRGQQVTLSCSPISGHRSVSWYQQTPGQGLQFLFEYFSETQRNKGNFPGRFSGRQFSNSRSEMNVSTLELGDSALYLCASSLAQDRVSPLHFGNGTRLTVT.

The J gene is TRBJ1-5, the V gene TRBV6-1; unclear D gene. The CDR3 totals 16 residues. Germline CDR1 is MNHNS and CDR2 is SASEGT. Trimming left V 3 bases short and J 5 bases short, with 17 bases between. The CDR3 DNA reads as TGTGCCAGCAGTGAGGAATGGGAGAGGGCGGATCAGCCCCAGCATTTT. Translating it yields CASSEEWERADQPQHF.

The rearrangement uses TRBV6-2 or TRBV6-3 and TRBJ2-7; 11 bases agree with TRBD1. The CDR3 runs 19 residues. Germline loops: CDR1 MNHEY, CDR2 SVGEGT. After removal of 2 bases from V and 0 bases from J, the junction contained 12 bases not matched to a gene. CDR3 region: CASSYQGQGGIPSSYEQYF. The CDR3 nucleotides read TGTGCCAGCAGTTACCAGGGACAGGGGGGTATCCCCTCCTCCTACGAGCAGTACTTC.

The chain is built from TRBV5-1 and TRBJ2-5, with D possibly TRBD1 on 6 matching bases. In germline, CDR1 is SGHRS, CDR2 YFSETQ. This CDR3 has 15 amino acids. Trimming removed 4 bases from V and 3 bases from J, with 16 bases in between. The CDR3 protein is CASSPTDSRKETQYF. The CDR3 DNA reads as TGCGCCAGCAGCCCTACGGACAGTCGAAAAGAGACCCAGTACTTC.

This clone was observed a handful of times. This chain connects TRBV3-1 (or the pseudogene TRBV3-2) to TRBJ1-5, with D possibly matching TRBD1 (6 bases). In germline, CDR1 is LGHDT, CDR2 YNNKEL (reference sequence). Trimming removed 0 bases from V and 11 bases from J, with 8 bases in between. CDR3 length: 12 residues. CDR3 nucleotides: TGTGCCAGCAGCCAAGACAGGGGTGCCCAGCATTTT. Residues: CASSQDRGAQHF.

This clone showed up just once. The chain employs TRBV19 and TRBJ1-2; TRBD1 might be the D (5 bases). Looked up from germline, CDR1 is LNHDA and CDR2 is SQIVND (reference sequence). CDR3 length equals 13 residues. The ends were cut back, 7 bases at V and 4 bases at J, with 13 bases in the middle. CDR3 region: CASTLGVRYGYTF. CDR3 in DNA: TGTGCCAGTACCCTAGGGGTCCGCTATGGCTACACCTTC.

This chain connects TRBV11-3 to TRBJ2-1, with 8 bases identical to TRBD1. There are 16 residues in the CDR3. Germline V gives CDR1 SGHNT, CDR2 YENEEA. Germline trimming cut 4 bases from V and 4 bases from J; bases unmatched to any gene: 9. Here the CDR3 reads CASSSRPGTGYNEQFF. As DNA, the CDR3 is TGTGCCAGCAGCTCCCGTCCAGGGACAGGATACAATGAGCAGTTCTTC.

This clone was counted only a few times. V gene TRBV18 combines with J gene TRBJ1-3, with D perhaps matching TRBD1 (5 bases). V lost 6 bases and J lost 0, with 15 bases in between. Germline CDR1 is KGHSH and CDR2 is LQKENI. This CDR3 region has 16 residues. CDR3 coding DNA: TGTGCCAGCTCCACCAGCGGGGGTACCTCTGGAAACACCATATATTTT. It codes for CASSTSGGTSGNTIYF.

This clone was recorded once. V usage is TRBV21-1 and J usage is TRBJ1-4. TRBV21-1 corresponds to a pseudogene. The CDR3 length is 15 residues. The CDR3 reads CASQLGEPTNEKLFF. The CDR3 nucleotides are TGTGCCAGCCAGCTCGGGGAACCAACTAATGAAAAACTGTTTTTT.

The chain uses TRBV5-1 and TRBJ2-3; 13 bases are a match to TRBD2. CDR1 is SGHRS, CDR2 YFSETQ, per germline. The trim removed 6 bases at V and 5 bases at J, leaving 3 bases unmatched. CDR3 length: 14 amino acids. CDR3 loop: CASKRTSGGDTQYF. The CDR3 bases are TGCGCCAGCAAGCGGACTAGCGGGGGAGATACGCAGTATTTT.

About this clone itself: Other DNA sequences in the same sample also yield this CDR3. This chain joins TRBV9 and TRBJ2-2; D is uncertain. Germline V gene sequence: CDR1 SGDLS, CDR2 YYNGEE. The CDR3 loop spans 16 amino acids. V lost 1 base and J 0 bases, leaving 10 bases between the germline ends. The CDR3 region has the DNA TGTGCCAGCAGCGTAAGTGAAGGAGCGAACACCGGGGAGCTGTTTTTT. It translates to CASSVSEGANTGELFF.

The chain uses TRBV14 and TRBJ1-3; TRBD1 is a possible D gene (6 bases). This CDR3 region has 16 residues. Germline-derived CDR1 and CDR2 are SGHDN and FVKESK. Trimming took 4 bases from V and 3 from J, leaving 16 bases between them. CDR3 amino acids: CASSPQPTGFGNTIYF. The CDR3 coding sequence is TGTGCCAGCAGCCCACAGCCGACAGGCTTTGGAAACACCATATATTTT.

The rearrangement joins TRBV10-2 to TRBJ2-2; 7 bases are shared with TRBD2. The V segment lost 5 bases and the J segment 6 bases; nucleotides outside the gene matches: 9. Germline assignment: CDR1 WSHSY and CDR2 SAAADI. The CDR3 extends over 15 amino acids. CDR3 in DNA: TGCGCCAGCAGTTTCTTGACTAGCCCTCCCGGGGAGCTGTTTTTT. Protein: CASSFLTSPPGELFF.

The rearrangement links TRBV7-9 to TRBJ2-2; 13 nucleotides match TRBD2. With V trimmed by 2 bases and J by 5 bases, 2 bases remained unmatched. Germline V gene data show CDR1 as SEHNR and CDR2 as FQNEAQ (reference sequence). This CDR3 spans 16 amino acids. CDR3 DNA sequence: TGTGCCAGCAGCTTACAACTAGCGGGGGGGACCGGGGAGCTGTTTTTT. Amino acid sequence: CASSLQLAGGTGELFF.

The V and J genes are TRBV11-2 and TRBJ2-3, with D possibly TRBD1 on 6 matching bases. The germline gives CDR1 SGHAT, CDR2 FQNNGV. The V gene lost 5 bases and the J gene lost 4 bases, with 19 bases spanning the gap. The CDR3 is made up of 16 amino acids. The CDR3 DNA reads as TGTGCCAGCAGCCCCATTCGGGCCCGGACAGCAGATACGCAGTATTTT. Its protein product is CASSPIRARTADTQYF.

This chain links TRBV4-2 with TRBJ2-7, with D possibly matching TRBD2 (6 bases). The CDR3 is made up of 14 amino acids. Trimming stripped 0 bases from V and 3 bases from J, with 9 bases between. Germline V CDR1 and CDR2: LGHNA, YNFKEQ. The CDR3 bases are TGTGCCAGCAGCCAAGATTTGGGGGGCTACGAGCAGTACTTC. Translated, it gives CASSQDLGGYEQYF.

The chain employs TRBV18 and TRBJ1-3; D may be TRBD1 (5 bases). In germline, CDR1 is KGHSH, CDR2 LQKENI. The CDR3 totals 16 residues. Trimming cost V 3 bases and J 0 bases, with 12 bases left between them. The CDR3 DNA reads as TGTGCCAGCTCACCCCCGGGGGGAAGCTCTGGAAACACCATATATTTT. As protein: CASSPPGGSSGNTIYF.

The chain couples TRBV18 to TRBJ2-3, with 12 bases matching TRBD2. Germline V gene data show CDR1 as KGHSH and CDR2 as LQKENI. This CDR3 comprises 17 residues. After removal of 1 base from V and 0 bases from J, the junction contained 2 bases not matched to a gene. The CDR3 reads CASSPLTSGGSTDTQYF. CDR3 sequence (DNA): TGTGCCAGCTCACCACTGACTAGCGGGGGTAGCACAGATACGCAGTATTTT.